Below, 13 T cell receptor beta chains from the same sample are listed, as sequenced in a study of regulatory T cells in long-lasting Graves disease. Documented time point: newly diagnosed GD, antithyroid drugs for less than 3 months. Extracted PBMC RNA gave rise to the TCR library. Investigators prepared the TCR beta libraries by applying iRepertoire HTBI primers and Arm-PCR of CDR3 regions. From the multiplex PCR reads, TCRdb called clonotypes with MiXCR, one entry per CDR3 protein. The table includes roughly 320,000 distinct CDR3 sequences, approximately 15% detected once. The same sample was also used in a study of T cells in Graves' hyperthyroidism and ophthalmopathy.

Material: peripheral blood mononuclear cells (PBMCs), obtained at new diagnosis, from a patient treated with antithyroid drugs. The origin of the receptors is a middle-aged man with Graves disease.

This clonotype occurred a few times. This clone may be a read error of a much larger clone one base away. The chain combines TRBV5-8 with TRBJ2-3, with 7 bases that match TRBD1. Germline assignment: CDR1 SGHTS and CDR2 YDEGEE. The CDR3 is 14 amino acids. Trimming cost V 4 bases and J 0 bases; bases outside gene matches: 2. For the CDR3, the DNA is TGTGCCAGCAGCAAGGGACAGAGCACAGATACGCAGTATTTT. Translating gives CASSKGQSTDTQYF.

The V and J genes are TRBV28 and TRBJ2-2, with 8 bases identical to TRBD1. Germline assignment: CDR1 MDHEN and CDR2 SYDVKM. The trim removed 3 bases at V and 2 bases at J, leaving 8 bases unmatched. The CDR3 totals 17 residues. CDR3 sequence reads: CASSFPPPGGNTGELFF. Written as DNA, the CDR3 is TGTGCCAGCAGTTTCCCCCCCCCAGGGGGCAACACCGGGGAGCTGTTTTTT.

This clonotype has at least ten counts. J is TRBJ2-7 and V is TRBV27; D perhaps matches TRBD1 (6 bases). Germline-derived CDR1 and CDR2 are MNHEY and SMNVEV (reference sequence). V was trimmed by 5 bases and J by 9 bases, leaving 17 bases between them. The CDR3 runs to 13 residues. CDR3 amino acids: CASSIRQAARQYF. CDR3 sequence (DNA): TGTGCCAGCAGTATTCGACAGGCGGCTAGGCAGTACTTC.

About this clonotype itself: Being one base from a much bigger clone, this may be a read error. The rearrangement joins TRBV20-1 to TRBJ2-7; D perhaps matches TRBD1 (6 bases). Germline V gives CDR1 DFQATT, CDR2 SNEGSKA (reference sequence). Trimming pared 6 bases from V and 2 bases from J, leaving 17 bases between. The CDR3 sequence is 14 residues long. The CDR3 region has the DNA TGCAGTGCCGACAAGGCCACAGGGACCTACGAGCAGTACTTC. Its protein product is CSADKATGTYEQYF.

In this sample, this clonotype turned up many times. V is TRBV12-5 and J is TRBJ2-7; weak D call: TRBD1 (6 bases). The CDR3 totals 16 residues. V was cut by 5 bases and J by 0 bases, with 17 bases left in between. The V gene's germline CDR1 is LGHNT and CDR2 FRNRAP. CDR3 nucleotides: TGTGCTAGTGGTGGGTGGGGACATCAACTCTCCTACGAGCAGTACTTC. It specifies CASGGWGHQLSYEQYF.

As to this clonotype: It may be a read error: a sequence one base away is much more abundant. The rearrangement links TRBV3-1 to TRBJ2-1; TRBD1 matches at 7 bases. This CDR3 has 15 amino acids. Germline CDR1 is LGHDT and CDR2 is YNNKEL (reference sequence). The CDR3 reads CAGSPDRATGNEQFF. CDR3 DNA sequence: TGTGCCGGCAGCCCTGACAGGGCCACGGGCAATGAGCAGTTCTTC.

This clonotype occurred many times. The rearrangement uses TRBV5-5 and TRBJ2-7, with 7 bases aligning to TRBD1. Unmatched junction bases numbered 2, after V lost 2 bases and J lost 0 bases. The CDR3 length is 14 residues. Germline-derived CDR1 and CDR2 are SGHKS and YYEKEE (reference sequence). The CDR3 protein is CASSFTGVSYEQYF. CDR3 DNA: TGTGCCAGCAGCTTCACAGGGGTCTCCTACGAGCAGTACTTC.

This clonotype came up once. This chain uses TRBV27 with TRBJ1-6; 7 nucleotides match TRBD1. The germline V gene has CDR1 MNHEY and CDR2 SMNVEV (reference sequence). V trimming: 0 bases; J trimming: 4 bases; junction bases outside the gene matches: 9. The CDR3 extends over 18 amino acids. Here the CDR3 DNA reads TGTGCCAGCAGTTTATCCCCCCAAAACAGGGGTTATAATTCACCCCTCCACTTT. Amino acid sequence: CASSLSPQNRGYNSPLHF.

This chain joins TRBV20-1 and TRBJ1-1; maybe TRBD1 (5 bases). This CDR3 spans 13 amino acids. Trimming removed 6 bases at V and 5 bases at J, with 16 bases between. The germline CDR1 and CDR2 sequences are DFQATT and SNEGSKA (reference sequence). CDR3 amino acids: CSAAGDGGTEAFF. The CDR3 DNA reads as TGCAGTGCCGCCGGGGATGGGGGTACTGAAGCTTTCTTT.

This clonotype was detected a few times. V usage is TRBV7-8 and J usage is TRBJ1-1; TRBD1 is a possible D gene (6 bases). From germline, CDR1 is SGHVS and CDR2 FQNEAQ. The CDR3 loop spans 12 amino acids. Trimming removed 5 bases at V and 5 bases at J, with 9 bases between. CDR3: CASSHRDTEAFF. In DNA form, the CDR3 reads TGTGCCAGCAGCCACAGGGATACTGAAGCTTTCTTT. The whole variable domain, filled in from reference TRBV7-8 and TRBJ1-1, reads GAGVSQSPRYKVAKRGQDVALRCDPISGHVSLFWYQQALGQGPEFLTYFQNEAQLDKSGLPSDRFFAERPEGSVSTLKIQRTQQEDSAVYLCASSHRDTEAFFGQGTRLTVV.

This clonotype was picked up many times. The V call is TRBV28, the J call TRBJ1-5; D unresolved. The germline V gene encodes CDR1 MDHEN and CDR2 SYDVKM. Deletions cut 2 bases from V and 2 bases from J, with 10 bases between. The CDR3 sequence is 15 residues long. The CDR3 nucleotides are TGTGCCAGCAGTTTACTTACATCCGGCAATCAGCCCCAGCATTTT. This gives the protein CASSLLTSGNQPQHF.

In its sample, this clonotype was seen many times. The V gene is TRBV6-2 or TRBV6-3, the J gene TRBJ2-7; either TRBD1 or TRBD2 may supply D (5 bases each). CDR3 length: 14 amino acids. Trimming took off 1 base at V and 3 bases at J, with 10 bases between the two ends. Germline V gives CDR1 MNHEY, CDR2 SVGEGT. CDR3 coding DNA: TGTGCCAGCAGTTACTGGGACGGATACTACGAGCAGTACTTC. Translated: CASSYWDGYYEQYF.

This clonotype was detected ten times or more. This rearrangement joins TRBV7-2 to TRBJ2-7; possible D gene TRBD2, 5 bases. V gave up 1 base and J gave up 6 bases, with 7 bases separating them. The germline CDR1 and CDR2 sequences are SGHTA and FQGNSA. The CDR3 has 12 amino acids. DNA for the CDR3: TGTGCCAGCAGCTTAGACAGCGGCGAGCAGTACTTC. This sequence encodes CASSLDSGEQYF.